Below are 15 T cell receptor beta chains sequenced from a single sample in a study of blood T cell repertoires in COVID-19. The repertoire was sequenced with immunoSEQ multiplex PCR; TCRdb's copy has only in-frame clones and lacks some. The table records roughly 200,000 clones, about 83% of them present only once. Sequenced input: PBMCs or T cells enriched from blood (not recorded which). All receptors come from a woman aged 45 to 65 who had been exposed to COVID-19.

This chain links TRBV5-4 with TRBJ1-4; D remains ambiguous. The length of the CDR3 is 14 residues. Germline V gene sequence: CDR1 SGHNT, CDR2 YYREEE (reference sequence). The CDR3 reads CAYRGTETNEKLFF. Here the CDR3 DNA reads TGTGCGTATCGGGGTACCGAGACTAATGAAAAACTGTTTTTT.

The CDR3 reads CASSSRQGGNEKLFF. CDR3 coding DNA: TGTGCCAGCAGCTCCCGACAGGGTGGGAATGAAAAACTGTTTTTT. The chain has TRBV7-6 and TRBJ1-4, with 7 bases that match TRBD1. CDR1 is SGHVS, CDR2 FNYEAQ, per germline. CDR3 length equals 15 residues. Trimming at V came to 4 bases and at J to 5 bases, leaving 7 bases not matched to a gene.

This chain links TRBV6-5 with TRBJ1-6; unclear D gene. CDR3 size: 14 residues. Per germline, CDR1 MNHEY and CDR2 SVGAGI. V lost 6 bases to trimming and J lost 7 bases, with 13 bases between them. The CDR3 reads CASRLPALNSPLHF. CDR3 bases: TGTGCCAGCAGGCTCCCCGCACTAAATTCACCCCTCCACTTT.

J is TRBJ1-3 and V is TRBV6-6, with TRBD1 as a possible D gene (5 bases). Trimming stripped 6 bases from V and 3 bases from J, with 9 bases between. CDR1 MNHNY and CDR2 SVGAGI come from the germline V gene (reference sequence). The CDR3 is 13 residues long. The CDR3 here is CASSAGGGNTIYF. In nucleotides, the CDR3 is TGTGCCAGCAGCGCGGGGGGTGGAAACACCATATATTTT.

The V and J genes are TRBV5-4 and TRBJ2-3, with 7 nucleotides matching TRBD2. CDR1 is SGHNT and CDR2 is YYREEE in the germline V gene (reference sequence). The CDR3 is 16 amino acids. The ends lost 6 bases at V and 1 base at J; junction bases unmatched: 11. DNA for the CDR3: TGTGCCAGCACCTCGGGGGGAGGGCGGGGCACAGATACGCAGTATTTT. It yields the protein CASTSGGGRGTDTQYF.

This chain joins TRBV30 and TRBJ1-5, with 10 bases matching TRBD1. Germline CDR1 is GTSNPN and CDR2 is SVGIG (reference sequence). The CDR3 has 17 amino acids. V lost 0 bases and J lost 3; bases outside the gene matches: 8. CDR3 residues: CAWSVRVGTGVNQPQHF. In DNA form, the CDR3 reads TGTGCCTGGAGTGTACGAGTAGGGACAGGGGTCAATCAGCCCCAGCATTTT.

This sequence joins TRBV4-1 and TRBJ2-3, with 16 bases fitting TRBD2. Looked up from germline, CDR1 is MGHRA and CDR2 is YSYEKL. V lost 0 bases to trimming and J lost 10 bases; unmatched junction nucleotides: 16. The CDR3 has 20 residues. The CDR3 here is CASSQDQGTSGGALYYPQYF. In nucleotides, the CDR3 is TGCGCCAGCAGCCAAGATCAGGGGACTAGCGGGGGGGCCTTGTATTATCCGCAGTATTTT.

Points on this clone: The same CDR3 also results from other DNA sequences found in this sample. V and J are TRBV19 and TRBJ2-7, with D perhaps TRBD2 (5 bases). The germline gives CDR1 LNHDA, CDR2 SQIVND (reference sequence). Trimming stripped 10 bases from V and 4 bases from J, with 11 bases between. There are 11 residues in the CDR3. The DNA for the CDR3 is TGTGCCACTAAGTGGGAGTACGAGCAGTACTTC. Translated, it gives CATKWEYEQYF. The full variable domain, rest sourced from reference TRBV19 and TRBJ2-7, is DGGITQSPKYLFRKEGQNVTLSCEQNLNHDAMYWYRQDPGQGLRLIYYSQIVNDFQKGDIAEGYSVSREKKESFPLTVTSAQKNPTAFYLCATKWEYEQYFGPGTRLTVT.

This chain joins TRBV7-9 and TRBJ1-2, with D tentatively TRBD1 (5 bases). Per the germline V gene, CDR1 is SEHNR and CDR2 is FQNEAQ (reference sequence). V lost 4 bases, J lost 5 bases, and 11 bases lay in between. The CDR3 sequence is 13 residues long. CDR3 protein: CASSSPRQYGYTF. The CDR3 coding sequence is TGTGCCAGCAGCTCGCCCCGACAGTATGGCTACACCTTC.

The chain employs TRBV29-1 and TRBJ2-2, with D perhaps matching TRBD2 (6 bases). CDR3 length: 14 amino acids. The V gene's germline CDR1 is SQVTM and CDR2 ANQGSEA. Trimming removed 3 bases from V and 5 bases from J, with 13 bases in between. The CDR3 reads CSVDPQEGTGELFF. The CDR3, as DNA: TGCAGCGTTGATCCACAGGAGGGGACCGGGGAGCTGTTTTTT.

The V and J genes are TRBV19 and TRBJ1-5; D remains unclear. Trimming pared 2 bases from V and 0 bases from J, leaving 5 bases between. Germline V CDR1 and CDR2: LNHDA, SQIVND (reference sequence). The CDR3 is 14 residues long. As DNA, the CDR3 is TGTGCCAGTAGTATATACAGTAGCAATCAGCCCCAGCATTTT. It yields the protein CASSIYSSNQPQHF.

V usage is TRBV27 and J usage is TRBJ1-2; the match to TRBD1 covers 7 bases. Trimming removed 6 bases from V and 8 bases from J; junction bases left unmatched: 12. CDR1 is MNHEY, CDR2 SMNVEV, per germline (reference sequence). The CDR3 sequence is 14 residues long. The CDR3 DNA sequence: TGTGCCAGCAGCCTTAAACAGGGGATAGTGGGCTACACCTTC. The encoded protein is CASSLKQGIVGYTF.

The chain links TRBV9 to TRBJ2-7; TRBD2 matches at 10 bases. Germline assignment: CDR1 SGDLS and CDR2 YYNGEE. The V segment lost 0 bases and the J segment 6 bases; nucleotides outside the gene matches: 15. The CDR3 is made up of 18 amino acids. The DNA for the CDR3 is TGTGCCAGCAGCGTAGCCACTTGGGGAACTAGCGGGGAGAGCGAGCAGTACTTC. This sequence encodes CASSVATWGTSGESEQYF.

V usage is TRBV14 and J usage is TRBJ1-2; 8 bases agree with TRBD1. This CDR3 is built from 12 residues. Germline V gene sequence: CDR1 SGHDN, CDR2 FVKESK. V shed 8 bases and J 3 bases; nucleotides not matched to a gene: 2. This CDR3 is CASGDRYYGYTF. CDR3 coding DNA: TGTGCCAGCGGGGACAGGTACTATGGCTACACCTTC.

The rearrangement links TRBV6-5 to TRBJ1-2; TRBD1 might be the D (6 bases). Looked up from germline, CDR1 is MNHEY and CDR2 is SVGAGI. The CDR3 loop spans 14 amino acids. Trimming shortened V by 7 bases and J by 7 bases, and 19 bases separated the two germline ends. The CDR3 nucleotides read TGTGCCAGCACCCCTAGGAAGGGCAGGGGTGGCTACACCTTC. Protein sequence: CASTPRKGRGGYTF.